The sample holds a few counts of the clone carrying this T cell receptor (beta chain). The antigen is unknown. CDR3 length: 16 amino acids. Germline CDR1 is SGDLS and CDR2 is YYNGEE. The V gene end was trimmed by 5 bases and the J gene end by 4 bases; junction bases not matched to a gene: 9. The data are from a study of T cells in localized non-small cell lung cancer. Study conclusions and caveats: Uninvolved neighboring lung showed the greatest T cell clonality, exceeding tumor.

Libraries were prepared by immunoSEQ multiplex PCR; TCRdb keeps only in-frame clonotypes and omits some of them. The sample yields approximately 2,000 clones, 26% seen once. This rearrangement joins TRBV9 to TRBJ2-2; 9 bases match TRBD1. This sample comprised lung tumor tissue, obtained before any cancer treatment. This TCR came from a woman aged 35 to 70 with stage II squamous cell lung carcinoma. The CDR3 loop reads CASSDMGQGATGELFF. The CDR3 DNA is TGTGCCAGCAGTGACATGGGACAGGGCGCCACCGGGGAGCTGTTTTTT.